This T cell receptor beta chain came from a study of blood T cell repertoires in COVID-19. On the study more broadly: The origin of the acute and convalescent COVID-19 samples was the United States, Italy and Spain. PBMCs, B-cell-depleted T cells, or T cells provided the cDNA or gDNA that made up the material.

The length of the CDR3 is 14 residues. Germline CDR1 is SGHDN and CDR2 is FVKESK. Trimming left V 1 base short and J 3 bases short, with 6 bases between. In the study's own analysis: How many nucleated cells were present was estimated from reference gene primer amplification. Some clones are missing from TCRdb's copy, which holds only in-frame ones; the method was immunoSEQ multiplex PCR. D and trimming come from the DNA, and the V and J calls and clone size come from that table. The data hold 75,000 to 90,000 clones, with roughly 87% observed a single time. What was sequenced was peripheral blood. The chain uses TRBV14 and TRBJ2-2; no firm D call. The sequence came from a man aged 18 to 30 with COVID-19, enrolled during active disease. CDR3 region: CASSQAPYTGELFF. The CDR3 DNA reads as TGTGCCAGCAGCCAAGCCCCCTACACCGGGGAGCTGTTTTTT.